This T cell receptor (beta chain) was found in a study of hypomethylating agent response in myelodysplastic syndrome. Study context: Hypomethylating treatment was azacitidine in about 70% of the 11, decitabine in 3 of 11. Patients with neither complete response nor hematologic improvement were classed non-responders.

Study-wide findings and caveats: Non-responders showed more contracted clonotypes post-treatment, while responders showed more novel ones.

In regard to this clone: What it binds is unknown.

Under the authors' procedure: Previously reported viral-epitope specificity per VDJdb covered roughly 1.7% of 168,753 unique clonotypes. The assay was immunoSEQ multiplex PCR, and TCRdb's table has in-frame clones only and misses some. V, J and clone size are taken as reported in that table, and D and trimming were inferred from the DNA itself. The sample lists about 4,500 clones; roughly four fifths were seen once. Trimming took 0 bases from V and 3 from J, leaving 6 bases between them. The CDR3 has 13 residues. The germline V gene encodes CDR1 LGHNA and CDR2 YSLEER. This chain connects TRBV4-3 to TRBJ2-7; no definite D call. The TCR originated in a human donor with myelodysplastic syndrome. Sample: bone marrow, taken before or after starting hypomethylating agent treatment for myelodysplastic syndrome (not recorded which). In DNA, the CDR3 is TGCGCCAGCAGCCAAGATTCCCACTACGAGCAGTACTTC. Its translation is CASSQDSHYEQYF.